The T cell receptor beta chain under discussion was sequenced for a study of cytomegalovirus exposure and HLA in healthy donors. Background on the study: The 95 to 150 validation repertoires used the same platform as the roughly 620 first-cohort repertoires, a later analysis reported.

Data came from immunoSEQ multiplex PCR; TCRdb stores just in-frame clones and leaves some out. The table shows approximately 110,000 clones, with 88% occurring only once. As to this clone: The target antigen is unknown.

Germline-derived CDR1 and CDR2 are ENHRY and SYGVKD. Trimming pared 11 bases from V and 2 bases from J, leaving 13 bases between. This CDR3 spans 13 amino acids. Study-level results: First-cohort TCR clusters were later found to tend to co-occur in the 120 validation repertoires.

The receptor comes from a woman under 30 in good health and CMV-seronegative. The chain is built from TRBV10-3 and TRBJ1-5; D uncertain. Sequencing was done on a sample of PBMCs. CDR3 in DNA: TGTGCCGTGAGCACTAACGGCAATCAGCCCCAGCATTTT. As protein: CAVSTNGNQPQHF.